Following are 23 T cell receptor beta chains from one sample sequenced in a study of T cells in localized non-small cell lung cancer. Assay: immunoSEQ multiplex PCR; the TCRdb copy retains only in-frame clones and omits some. The sample includes about 22,000 clones, approximately 91% seen only once; the top ten take over 20%. Source: PBMCs, taken before any cancer treatment. The source is a man aged 40-75 years with stage II squamous cell lung carcinoma.

The chain recombines TRBV4-2 with TRBJ1-2; tentatively, D is TRBD1 (6 bases). The CDR3 is made up of 16 amino acids. The germline V gene encodes CDR1 LGHNA and CDR2 YNFKEQ. V was cut by 4 bases and J by 5 bases, with 20 bases left in between. The CDR3 bases are TGTGCCAGCAGCCCAGGCGGGCGCAGGGGAGGATATGGCTACACCTTC. It encodes CASSPGGRRGGYGYTF.

J is TRBJ2-1 and V is TRBV18; the D gene is possibly TRBD1 (6 bases). The CDR3 spans 13 residues. Trimming shortened V by 3 bases and J by 4 bases, and 7 bases separated the two germline ends. Germline CDR1 and CDR2: KGHSH and LQKENI. The CDR3 sequence: CASSPTGYNEQFF. The CDR3 coding sequence is TGTGCCAGCTCACCCACAGGGTACAATGAGCAGTTCTTC.

This chain links TRBV6-1 with TRBJ1-6; 8 nucleotides agree with TRBD1. CDR3 length equals 14 residues. Trimming removed 5 bases from V and 7 bases from J; junction bases left unmatched: 4. In germline, CDR1 is MNHNS, CDR2 SASEGT. This CDR3 reads CASSIGQGNSPLHF. CDR3 bases: TGTGCCAGCAGTATCGGACAGGGCAATTCACCCCTCCACTTT.

The genes are TRBV29-1 and TRBJ2-1, with 7 bases matching TRBD1. This CDR3 region has 13 residues. J gave up 9 bases and V 5 bases, and 10 bases lay outside the gene matches. The V gene's germline CDR1 is SQVTM and CDR2 ANQGSEA. DNA for the CDR3: TGCAGCGTTCCTTCTGGGACAGTCGGTGAGCAGTTCTTC. Its translation: CSVPSGTVGEQFF.

The gene calls are TRBV29-1 and TRBJ1-1; D is undetermined. Germline loops: CDR1 SQVTM, CDR2 ANQGSEA. Trimming took 4 bases from V and 2 from J, leaving 8 bases between them. CDR3 length: 12 amino acids. The DNA of the CDR3 is TGCAGCGTTGCCCTGAAAAACACTGAAGCTTTCTTT. This encodes CSVALKNTEAFF.

The rearrangement uses TRBV13 and TRBJ2-1, with D unclear. CDR1 is PRHDT and CDR2 is FYEKMQ in the germline V gene (reference sequence). Trimming took off 0 bases at V and 5 bases at J, with 5 bases between the two ends. This CDR3 has 13 amino acids. CDR3 DNA sequence: TGTGCCAGCAGCTTAGGACGGCACAATGAGCAGTTCTTC. As protein: CASSLGRHNEQFF.

The rearrangement joins TRBV30 to TRBJ2-3; D is tentatively TRBD1 or TRBD2 (7 bases each). V was pared by 6 bases and J by 0 bases, with 13 bases between. The CDR3 length is 14 residues. Germline V lookup: CDR1 GTSNPN, CDR2 SVGIG (reference sequence). The CDR3 loop reads CACRGGGSTDTQYF. For the CDR3, the DNA is TGTGCCTGCAGGGGGGGAGGGAGCACAGATACGCAGTATTTT. The whole variable domain, remainder taken from reference TRBV30 and TRBJ2-3, is SQTIHQWPATLVQPVGSPLSLECTVEGTSNPNLYWYRQAAGRGLQLLFYSVGIGQISSEVPQNLSASRPQDRQFILSSKKLLLSDSGFYLCACRGGGSTDTQYFGPGTRLTVL.

V is TRBV28 and J is TRBJ2-7; TRBD1 agrees at 8 bases. The CDR3 is 13 residues long. Germline CDR1 reads MDHEN; CDR2 reads SYDVKM. The V gene end was trimmed by 10 bases and the J gene end by 7 bases; junction bases not matched to a gene: 12. The CDR3 nucleotides are TGTGCCACCCAGACAGGGGCGTTTTGGGAGCAGTACTTC. It translates to CATQTGAFWEQYF.

This sequence joins TRBV28 and TRBJ1-5, with D tentatively TRBD1 (6 bases). The CDR3 runs 15 residues. Trimming took off 2 bases at V and 5 bases at J, with 13 bases between the two ends. The V gene's germline CDR1 is MDHEN and CDR2 SYDVKM. Here the CDR3 reads CASSLPGQRYQPQHF. CDR3 in DNA: TGTGCCAGCAGTTTACCAGGACAGAGGTATCAGCCCCAGCATTTT.

A few counts support this clone. This chain uses TRBV7-8 with TRBJ1-5; D gene uncertain. The germline V gene encodes CDR1 SGHVS and CDR2 FQNEAQ. This CDR3 spans 16 amino acids. Trimming shortened V by 4 bases and J by 6 bases, and 19 bases separated the two germline ends. The CDR3 DNA reads as TGTGCCAGCAGCTCCGCCGACCAGGTCGTGGGTCAGCCCCAGCATTTT. Protein product: CASSSADQVVGQPQHF.

This sequence joins TRBV28 and TRBJ2-2, with D tentatively TRBD2 (6 bases). The CDR3 contains 14 residues. Trimming cost V 5 bases and J 1 base, with 8 bases left between them. Germline CDR1 and CDR2: MDHEN and SYDVKM. The chain's CDR3 is CASSPRENTGELFF. The CDR3 bases are TGTGCCAGCAGTCCGCGGGAGAACACCGGGGAGCTGTTTTTT.

This chain links TRBV5-4 with TRBJ2-1; D might be TRBD1 (5 bases). The V gene's germline CDR1 is SGHNT and CDR2 YYREEE (reference sequence). The V and J ends lost 0 bases and 0 bases respectively, with 10 bases between them. CDR3 size: 16 residues. CDR3 nucleotides: TGTGCCAGCAGCTTGGTTACAGGCGGCTCCTACAATGAGCAGTTCTTC. Encoded protein: CASSLVTGGSYNEQFF.

The chain has TRBV5-1 and TRBJ1-3; weak D call: TRBD1 (5 bases). V lost 2 bases and J lost 8, with 14 bases in between. Germline loops: CDR1 SGHRS, CDR2 YFSETQ. The CDR3 loop spans 14 amino acids. DNA of the CDR3: TGCGCCAGCAGCTTCGGGGCCCCGTTAGACACCATATATTTT. This codes for CASSFGAPLDTIYF.

The V and J genes are TRBV10-2 and TRBJ2-7; 13 bases align to TRBD2. J was trimmed by 0 bases and V by 6 bases; bases with no gene match: 5. CDR3 length: 16 amino acids. The germline V gene encodes CDR1 WSHSY and CDR2 SAAADI. The CDR3 bases are TGCGCCAGCAGCCCGGGACTAGCGGGGAGCTCCTACGAGCAGTACTTC. It specifies CASSPGLAGSSYEQYF.

J is TRBJ2-7 and V is TRBV30; 8 nucleotides agree with TRBD1. The V gene's germline CDR1 is GTSNPN and CDR2 SVGIG (reference sequence). Trimming removed 3 bases from V and 2 bases from J; junction bases left unmatched: 3. The CDR3 has 13 residues. CDR3: CAWSRTGPYEQYF. The CDR3 bases are TGTGCCTGGAGCCGGACAGGGCCCTACGAGCAGTACTTC.

This clone has only one observation. V is TRBV5-4 and J is TRBJ1-2; 8 bases match TRBD1. Germline assignment: CDR1 SGHNT and CDR2 YYREEE (reference sequence). The CDR3 is made up of 15 amino acids. The trim removed 4 bases at V and 2 bases at J, leaving 7 bases unmatched. For the CDR3, the DNA is TGTGCCAGCAGCCAAGGACAGGGTGACAACTATGGCTACACCTTC. Its protein product is CASSQGQGDNYGYTF.

The chain has TRBV5-6 and TRBJ2-7; 8 bases agree with TRBD2. V lost 4 bases, J lost 2 bases, and 5 bases stayed unmatched. The CDR3 totals 14 residues. The germline V gene encodes CDR1 SGHDT and CDR2 YYEEEE. As DNA, the CDR3 is TGTGCCAGCAGCGCCCCGGGGGGGACCTACGAGCAGTACTTC. Translating gives CASSAPGGTYEQYF.

The chain couples TRBV7-9 to TRBJ2-1, with TRBD2 matching over 8 bases. CDR3 size: 16 residues. The V and J ends lost 5 bases and 0 bases, in that order; junction bases with no gene match: 6. Germline values: CDR1 SEHNR, CDR2 FQNEAQ (reference sequence). This CDR3 is CASSPPTSGSYNEQFF. The CDR3, as DNA: TGTGCCAGCAGCCCACCCACTAGCGGCTCCTACAATGAGCAGTTCTTC. The full variable domain, rest sourced from reference TRBV7-9 and TRBJ2-1, is DTGVSQNPRHKITKRGQNVTFRCDPISEHNRLYWYRQTLGQGPEFLTYFQNEAQLEKSRLLSDRFSAERPKGSFSTLEIQRTEQGDSAMYLCASSPPTSGSYNEQFFGPGTRLTVL.

This clone occurred once. The CDR3 sequence: CASSLSGVTDTQYF. DNA for the CDR3: TGTGCCAGCAGCTTGTCAGGGGTTACAGATACGCAGTATTTT. This chain links TRBV5-5 with TRBJ2-3; D possibly corresponds to TRBD1 (6 bases). The CDR3 runs 14 residues. The germline gives CDR1 SGHKS, CDR2 YYEKEE (reference sequence). Trimming removed 1 base at V and 3 bases at J, with 9 bases between.

The rearrangement uses TRBV5-1 and TRBJ2-1, with D perhaps TRBD1 (5 bases). From germline, CDR1 is SGHRS and CDR2 YFSETQ. This CDR3 region has 14 residues. With 3 bases removed from V and 5 bases from J, the gap between germline ends came to 12 bases. The CDR3 reads CASSSARQNNEQFF. For the CDR3, the DNA is TGCGCCAGCAGCTCCGCCCGACAGAACAATGAGCAGTTCTTC.

This clone is a singleton in its sample. The rearrangement links TRBV7-9 to TRBJ2-7, with unresolved D. The germline CDR1 and CDR2 sequences are SEHNR and FQNEAQ (reference sequence). This CDR3 is 13 amino acids long. Trimming removed 5 bases at V and 1 base at J, with 9 bases between. The CDR3 nucleotides are TGTGCCAGCAGCGGCCGGTTATCCTACGAGCAGTACTTC. Encoded protein: CASSGRLSYEQYF. The full variable domain, rest sourced from reference TRBV7-9 and TRBJ2-7, is DTGVSQNPRHKITKRGQNVTFRCDPISEHNRLYWYRQTLGQGPEFLTYFQNEAQLEKSRLLSDRFSAERPKGSFSTLEIQRTEQGDSAMYLCASSGRLSYEQYFGPGTRLTVT.

The rearrangement joins TRBV23-1 to TRBJ2-6; D unclear. TRBV23-1 is an ORF; its function is uncertain. This CDR3 has 15 amino acids. The V gene lost 3 bases and the J gene lost 0 bases, with 6 bases spanning the gap. The CDR3 is CASSQRGSGANVLTF. CDR3 nucleotide sequence: TGCGCCAGCAGTCAGAGAGGCTCTGGGGCCAACGTCCTGACTTTC.

The chain links TRBV10-2 to TRBJ1-1; no definite D call. This CDR3 spans 12 amino acids. V lost 10 bases and J lost 4, with 13 bases in between. Germline lookup yields CDR1 WSHSY and CDR2 SAAADI. The CDR3: CATTMAVTEAFF. The CDR3 nucleotides are TGCGCCACCACAATGGCAGTCACTGAAGCTTTCTTT.